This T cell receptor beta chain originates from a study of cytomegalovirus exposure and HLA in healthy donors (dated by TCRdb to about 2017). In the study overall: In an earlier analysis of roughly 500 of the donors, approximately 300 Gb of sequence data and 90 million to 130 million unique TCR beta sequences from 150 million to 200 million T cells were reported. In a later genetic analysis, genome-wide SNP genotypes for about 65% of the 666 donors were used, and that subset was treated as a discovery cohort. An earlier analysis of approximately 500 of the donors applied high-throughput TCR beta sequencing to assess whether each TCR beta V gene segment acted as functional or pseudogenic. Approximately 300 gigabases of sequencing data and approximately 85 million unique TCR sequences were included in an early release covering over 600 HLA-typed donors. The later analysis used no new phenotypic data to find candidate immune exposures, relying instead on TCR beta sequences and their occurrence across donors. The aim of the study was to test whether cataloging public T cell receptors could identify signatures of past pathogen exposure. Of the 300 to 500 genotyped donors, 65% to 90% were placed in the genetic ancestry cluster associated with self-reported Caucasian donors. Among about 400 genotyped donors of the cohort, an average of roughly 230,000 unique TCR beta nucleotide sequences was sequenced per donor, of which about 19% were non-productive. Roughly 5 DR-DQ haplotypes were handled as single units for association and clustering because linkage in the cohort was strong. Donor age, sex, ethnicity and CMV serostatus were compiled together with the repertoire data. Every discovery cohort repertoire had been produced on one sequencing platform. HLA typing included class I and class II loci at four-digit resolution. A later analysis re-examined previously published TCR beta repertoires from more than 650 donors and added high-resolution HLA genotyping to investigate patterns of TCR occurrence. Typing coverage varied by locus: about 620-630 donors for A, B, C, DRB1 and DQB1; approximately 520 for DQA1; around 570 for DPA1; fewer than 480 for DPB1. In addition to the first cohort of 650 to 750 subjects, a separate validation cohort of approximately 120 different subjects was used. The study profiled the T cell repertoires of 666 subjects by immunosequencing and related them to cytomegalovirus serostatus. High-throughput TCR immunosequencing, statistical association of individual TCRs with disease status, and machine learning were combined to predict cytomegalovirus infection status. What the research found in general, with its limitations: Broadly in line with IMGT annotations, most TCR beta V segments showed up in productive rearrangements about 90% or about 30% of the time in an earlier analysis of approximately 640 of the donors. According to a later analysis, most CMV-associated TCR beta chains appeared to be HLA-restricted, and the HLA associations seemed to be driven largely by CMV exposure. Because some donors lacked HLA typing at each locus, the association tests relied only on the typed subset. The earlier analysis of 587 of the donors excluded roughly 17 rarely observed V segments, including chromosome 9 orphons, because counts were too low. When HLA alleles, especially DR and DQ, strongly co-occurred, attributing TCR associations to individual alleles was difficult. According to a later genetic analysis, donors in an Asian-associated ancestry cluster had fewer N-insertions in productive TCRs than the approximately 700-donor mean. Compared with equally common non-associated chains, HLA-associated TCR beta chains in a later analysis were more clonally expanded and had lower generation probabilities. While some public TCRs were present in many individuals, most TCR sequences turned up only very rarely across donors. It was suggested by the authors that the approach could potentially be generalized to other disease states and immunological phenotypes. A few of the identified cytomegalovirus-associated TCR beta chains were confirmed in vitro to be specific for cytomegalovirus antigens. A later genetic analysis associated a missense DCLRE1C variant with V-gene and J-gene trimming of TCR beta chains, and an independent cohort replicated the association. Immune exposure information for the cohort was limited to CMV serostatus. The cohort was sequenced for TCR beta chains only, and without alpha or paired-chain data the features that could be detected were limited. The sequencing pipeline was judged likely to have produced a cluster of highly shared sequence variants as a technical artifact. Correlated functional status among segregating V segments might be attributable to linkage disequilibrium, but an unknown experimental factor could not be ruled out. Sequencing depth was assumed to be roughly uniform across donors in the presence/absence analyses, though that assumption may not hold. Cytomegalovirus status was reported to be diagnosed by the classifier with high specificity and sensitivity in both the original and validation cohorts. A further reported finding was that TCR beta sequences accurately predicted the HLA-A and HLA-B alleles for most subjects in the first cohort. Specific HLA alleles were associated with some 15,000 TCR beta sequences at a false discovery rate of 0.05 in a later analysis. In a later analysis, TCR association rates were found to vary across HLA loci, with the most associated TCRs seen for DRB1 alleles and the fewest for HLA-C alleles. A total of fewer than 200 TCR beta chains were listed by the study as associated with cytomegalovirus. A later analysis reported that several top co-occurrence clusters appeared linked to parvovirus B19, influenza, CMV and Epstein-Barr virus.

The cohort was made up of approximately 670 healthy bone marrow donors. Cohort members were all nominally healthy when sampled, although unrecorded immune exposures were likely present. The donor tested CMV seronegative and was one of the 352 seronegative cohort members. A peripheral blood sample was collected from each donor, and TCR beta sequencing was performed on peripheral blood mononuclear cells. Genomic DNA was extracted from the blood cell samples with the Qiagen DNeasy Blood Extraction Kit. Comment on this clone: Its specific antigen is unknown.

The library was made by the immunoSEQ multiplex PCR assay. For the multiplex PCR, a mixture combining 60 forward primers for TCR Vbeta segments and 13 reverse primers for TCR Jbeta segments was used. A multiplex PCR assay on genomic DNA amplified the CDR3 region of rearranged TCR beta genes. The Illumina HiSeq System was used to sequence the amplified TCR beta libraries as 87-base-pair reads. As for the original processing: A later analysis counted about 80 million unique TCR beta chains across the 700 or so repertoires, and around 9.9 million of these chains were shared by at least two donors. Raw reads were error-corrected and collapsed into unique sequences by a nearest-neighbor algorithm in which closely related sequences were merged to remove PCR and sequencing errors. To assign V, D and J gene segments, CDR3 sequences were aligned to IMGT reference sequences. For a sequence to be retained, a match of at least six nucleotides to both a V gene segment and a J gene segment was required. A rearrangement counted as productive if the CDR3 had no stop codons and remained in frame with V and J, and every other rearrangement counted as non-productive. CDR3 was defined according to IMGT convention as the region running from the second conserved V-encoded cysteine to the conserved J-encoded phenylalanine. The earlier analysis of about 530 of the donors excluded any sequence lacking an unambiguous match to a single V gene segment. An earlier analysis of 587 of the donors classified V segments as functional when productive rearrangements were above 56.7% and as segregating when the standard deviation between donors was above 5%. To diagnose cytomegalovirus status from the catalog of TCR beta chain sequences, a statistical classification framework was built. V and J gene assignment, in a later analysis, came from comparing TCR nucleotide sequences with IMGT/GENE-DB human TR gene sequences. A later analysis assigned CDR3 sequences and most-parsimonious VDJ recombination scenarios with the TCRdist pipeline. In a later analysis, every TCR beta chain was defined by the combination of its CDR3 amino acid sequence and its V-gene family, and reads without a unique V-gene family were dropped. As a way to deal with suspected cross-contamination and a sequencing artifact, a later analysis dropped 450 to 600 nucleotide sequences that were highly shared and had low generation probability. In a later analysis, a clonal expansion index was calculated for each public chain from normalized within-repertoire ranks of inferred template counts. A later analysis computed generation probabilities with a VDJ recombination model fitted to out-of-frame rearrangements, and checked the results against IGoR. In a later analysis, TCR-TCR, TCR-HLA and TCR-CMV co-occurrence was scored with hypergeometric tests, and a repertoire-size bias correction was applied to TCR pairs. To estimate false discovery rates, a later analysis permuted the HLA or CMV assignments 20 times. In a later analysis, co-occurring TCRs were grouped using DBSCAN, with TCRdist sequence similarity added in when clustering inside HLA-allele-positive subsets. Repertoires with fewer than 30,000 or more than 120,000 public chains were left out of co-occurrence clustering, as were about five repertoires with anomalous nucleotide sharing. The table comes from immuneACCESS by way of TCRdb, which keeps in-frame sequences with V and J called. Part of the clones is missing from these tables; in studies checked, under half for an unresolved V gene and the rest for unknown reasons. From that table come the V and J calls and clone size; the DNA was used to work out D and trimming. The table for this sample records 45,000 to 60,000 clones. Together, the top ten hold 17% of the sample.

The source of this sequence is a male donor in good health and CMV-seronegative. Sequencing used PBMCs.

The CDR3 corresponds to CASSPGSGSYEQYF. The DNA sequence is given as TGTGCCAGCAGCCCAGGGTCGGGCTCCTACGAGCAGTACTTC. Recombination linked TRBV9 to TRBJ2-7, with a weak D call of TRBD1 (5 bases match). The CDR3 has 14 amino acids, counting the end cysteine and phenylalanine. Of the read, only the CDR3 DNA is kept; its 42 bases are in frame from base 1. At the junction V is shortened by 4 bases and J by 0 bases, with 11 bases in between. The germline V gene gives CDR1 as SGDLS and CDR2 as YYNGEE.